These 5 T cell receptor beta chains came from one sample sequenced in a study of blood T cell repertoires in COVID-19. Produced via immunoSEQ multiplex PCR; TCRdb's table is partial and in-frame only. Of under 250,000 clones listed, about nine tenths were seen once; the top ten hold around 1.7%. The sequencing sample was made of PBMCs or T cells enriched from blood (not recorded which). The receptors shown here come from a man aged 40-49 years who had recovered from COVID-19.

This rearrangement joins TRBV30 to TRBJ1-1; no reliable D call. Germline-derived CDR1 and CDR2 are GTSNPN and SVGIG (reference sequence). The CDR3 consists of 11 residues. V was cut by 6 bases and J by 8 bases, with 13 bases left in between. CDR3 DNA: TGTGCCTGCAGGAGAGGGTGGGAAGCTTTCTTT. Translated: CACRRGWEAFF.

The chain combines TRBV7-9 with TRBJ2-3; 9 bases map to TRBD2. This CDR3 has 17 residues. J gave up 0 bases and V 1 base, and 5 bases lay outside the gene matches. Germline lookup yields CDR1 SEHNR and CDR2 FQNEAQ (reference sequence). DNA for the CDR3: TGTGCCAGCAGCTTAGACTCGCGGGGGGGAAGCACAGATACGCAGTATTTT. Translation gives CASSLDSRGGSTDTQYF.

This clone was seen once. Other nucleotide sequences in the sample specify the same CDR3. The J gene is TRBJ1-2, the V gene TRBV30; D gene uncertain. V dropped 0 bases and J dropped 2 bases, with 7 bases sitting between them. Germline CDR1 is GTSNPN and CDR2 is SVGIG (reference sequence). The CDR3 contains 13 residues. The CDR3 region is CAWSVTGNYGYTF. The CDR3, as DNA: TGTGCCTGGAGTGTAACCGGGAACTATGGCTACACCTTC.

This clone was recorded once. The rearrangement uses TRBV5-1 and TRBJ1-1; D possibly corresponds to TRBD1 (6 bases). Trimming pared 1 base from V and 4 bases from J, leaving 8 bases between. The CDR3 sequence is 13 residues long. Germline CDR1 and CDR2: SGHRS and YFSETQ. The DNA for the CDR3 is TGCGCCAGCAGCTTGACAGGGCCCACTGAAGCTTTCTTT. It is translated as CASSLTGPTEAFF.

The chain is built from TRBV19 and TRBJ2-5, with 10 bases lining up with TRBD2. The CDR3 loop spans 15 amino acids. V shed 9 bases and J 5 bases; nucleotides not matched to a gene: 12. CDR1 is LNHDA, CDR2 SQIVND, per germline (reference sequence). The CDR3 DNA reads TGTGCCAGCGCTATAGCGGGAGGCGTGGGGGAGACCCAGTACTTC. Encoded protein: CASAIAGGVGETQYF.